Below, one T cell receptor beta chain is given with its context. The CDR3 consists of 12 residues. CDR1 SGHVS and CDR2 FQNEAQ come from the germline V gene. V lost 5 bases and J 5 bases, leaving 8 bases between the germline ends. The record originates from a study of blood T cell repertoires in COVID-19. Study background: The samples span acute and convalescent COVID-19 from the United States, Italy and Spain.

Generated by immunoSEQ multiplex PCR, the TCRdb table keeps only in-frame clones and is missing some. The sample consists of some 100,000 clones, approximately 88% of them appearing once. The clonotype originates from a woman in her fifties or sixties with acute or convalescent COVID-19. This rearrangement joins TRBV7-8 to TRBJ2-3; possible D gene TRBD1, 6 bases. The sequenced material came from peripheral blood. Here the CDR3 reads CASSPGQDTQYF. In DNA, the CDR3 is TGTGCCAGCAGCCCGGGACAAGATACGCAGTATTTT.